These 12 T cell receptor beta chains were sequenced from one sample in a study of cytomegalovirus exposure and HLA in healthy donors. The study ran its PCR with 60 Vbeta and 13 Jbeta primers. Sequencing used immunoSEQ multiplex PCR; TCRdb keeps in-frame clones, though not all of them. The sample has roughly 150,000 clones, roughly 80% seen once. Sequenced material: PBMCs. All receptors come from a woman in her forties in good health and CMV-seropositive.

The chain joins TRBV7-2 to TRBJ2-1, with 11 bases identical to TRBD2. The CDR3 is 16 residues long. The ends lost 9 bases at V and 7 bases at J; junction bases unmatched: 14. Germline values: CDR1 SGHTA, CDR2 FQGNSA. The CDR3 nucleotides are TGTGCCAGGAAAATCACTAGCGGGGGCCGCTATAATGAGCAGTTCTTC. Residues: CARKITSGGRYNEQFF.

The rearrangement uses TRBV5-5 and TRBJ1-6, with D hard to call. The length of the CDR3 is 16 residues. Trimming took off 2 bases at V and 0 bases at J, with 9 bases between the two ends. The germline V gene has CDR1 SGHKS and CDR2 YYEKEE (reference sequence). Here the CDR3 reads CASSFSQSSYNSPLHF. CDR3 DNA: TGTGCCAGCAGCTTTTCACAGAGCTCCTATAATTCACCCCTCCACTTT.

V is TRBV29-1 and J is TRBJ2-3, with D maybe TRBD2 (5 bases). The germline V gene encodes CDR1 SQVTM and CDR2 ANQGSEA. V was cut by 3 bases and J by 6 bases, with 10 bases left in between. The CDR3 is 12 residues long. CDR3 loop: CSVDPRGDTQYF. Here the CDR3 DNA reads TGCAGCGTTGACCCCCGAGGGGATACGCAGTATTTT.

The V call is TRBV14, the J call TRBJ1-2, with 7 positions matching TRBD1. Germline CDR1 SGHDN, CDR2 FVKESK. The CDR3 length is 15 residues. Unmatched junction bases numbered 9, after V lost 4 bases and J lost 4 bases. In DNA, the CDR3 is TGTGCCAGCAGCCTAACTCTGACAGGGATCTATGGCTACACCTTC. It is translated as CASSLTLTGIYGYTF.

The J gene is TRBJ2-7, the V gene TRBV6-5; tentative D call: TRBD2 (6 bases). This CDR3 is 14 amino acids long. Germline V gene lookup returns CDR1 MNHEY and CDR2 SVGAGI. Trimming cost V 0 bases and J 2 bases, with 8 bases left between them. CDR3 protein: CASSYSEGPYEQYF. CDR3 DNA sequence: TGTGCCAGCAGTTACTCGGAGGGCCCCTACGAGCAGTACTTC.

The chain has TRBV28 and TRBJ1-1; D may be TRBD1 (5 bases). Trimming took 11 bases from V and 0 from J, leaving 16 bases between them. Looked up from germline, CDR1 is MDHEN and CDR2 is SYDVKM. CDR3 length: 14 residues. CDR3: CAVHGGIMNTEAFF. Written as DNA, the CDR3 is TGTGCCGTTCACGGGGGAATCATGAACACTGAAGCTTTCTTT.

In DNA, the CDR3 is TGTGCCAGCAGCCTGGAGGACTACAATGAGCAGTTCTTC. It translates to CASSLEDYNEQFF. The chain links TRBV7-6 to TRBJ2-1; D may be TRBD2 (5 bases). Trimming removed 5 bases from V and 3 bases from J, with 8 bases in between. The germline CDR1 and CDR2 sequences are SGHVS and FNYEAQ. The CDR3 covers 13 residues.

As for this clone: A read error may produce the germline difference seen at one junction end. The chain employs TRBV5-4 and TRBJ1-3; D might be TRBD1 (5 bases). The CDR3 contains 14 residues. The germline V gene encodes CDR1 SGHNT and CDR2 YYREEE (reference sequence). The CDR3 bases are TGTGCCAGCAGATTGGACATCTCTGGAAACACCATATATTTT. Translation: CASRLDISGNTIYF.

The DNA of the CDR3 is TGTGCCACCAGCACCGACATGGGGCAGGGTAACGAGCAGTACTTC. Translation: CATSTDMGQGNEQYF. The chain has TRBV15 and TRBJ2-7; D possibly corresponds to TRBD1 (5 bases). The V gene lost 4 bases and the J gene lost 5 bases, with 18 bases spanning the gap. Germline lookup yields CDR1 LNHNV and CDR2 YYDKDF (reference sequence). CDR3 size: 15 residues. Using reference TRBV15 and TRBJ2-7 for the parts outside the CDR3, the full variable domain is DAMVIQNPRYQVTQFGKPVTLSCSQTLNHNVMYWYQQKSSQAPKLLFHYYDKDFNNEADTPDNFQSRRPNTSFCFLDIRSPGLGDTAMYLCATSTDMGQGNEQYFGPGTRLTVT.

This clone was recorded only once. The V call is TRBV7-3, the J call TRBJ2-3, with 10 nucleotides matching TRBD2. The CDR3 consists of 18 residues. The J segment lost 3 bases and the V segment lost 5 bases, leaving 14 bases of the junction unmatched. Germline lookup yields CDR1 SGHTA and CDR2 FQGTGA. The CDR3 nucleotides are TGTGCCAGCAGCGCCACGGGGGTAGCGGGGGGACTTACAGATACGCAGTATTTT. It is translated as CASSATGVAGGLTDTQYF.

V is TRBV9 and J is TRBJ2-1; TRBD2 agrees at 9 bases. CDR3 length: 16 amino acids. Germline CDR1 reads SGDLS; CDR2 reads YYNGEE. V lost 3 bases to trimming and J lost 5 bases; unmatched junction nucleotides: 9. DNA for the CDR3: TGTGCCAGCAGCGAGGGGGGGGGACTAGCAAACAATGAGCAGTTCTTC. The encoded protein is CASSEGGGLANNEQFF.

CDR3 in DNA: TGTGCCAGCAGTGAGAGGGCGGGAGGGCCGAATGAGCAGTTCTTC. This sequence encodes CASSERAGGPNEQFF. The chain carries TRBV2 and TRBJ2-1; TRBD2 agrees at 9 bases. From germline, CDR1 is SNHLY and CDR2 FYNNEI. The V and J ends lost 3 bases and 7 bases, in that order; junction bases with no gene match: 7. The CDR3 has 15 amino acids.